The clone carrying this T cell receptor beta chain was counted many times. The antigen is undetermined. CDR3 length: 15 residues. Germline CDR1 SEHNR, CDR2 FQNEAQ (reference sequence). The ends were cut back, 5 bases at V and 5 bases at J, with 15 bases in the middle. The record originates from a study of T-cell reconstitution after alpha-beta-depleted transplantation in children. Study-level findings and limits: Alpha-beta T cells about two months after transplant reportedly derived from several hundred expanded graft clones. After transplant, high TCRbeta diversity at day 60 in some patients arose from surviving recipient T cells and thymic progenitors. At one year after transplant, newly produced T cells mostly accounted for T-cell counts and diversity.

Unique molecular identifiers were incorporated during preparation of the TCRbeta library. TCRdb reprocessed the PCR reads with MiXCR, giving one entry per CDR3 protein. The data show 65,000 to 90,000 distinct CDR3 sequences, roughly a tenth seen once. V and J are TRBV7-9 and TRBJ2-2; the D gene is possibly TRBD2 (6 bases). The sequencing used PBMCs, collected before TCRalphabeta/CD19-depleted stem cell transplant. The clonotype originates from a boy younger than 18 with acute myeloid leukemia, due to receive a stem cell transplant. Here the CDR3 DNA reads TGTGCCAGCAGCCAGGAGGGATTCGGGACCGGGGAGCTGTTTTTT. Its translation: CASSQEGFGTGELFF.